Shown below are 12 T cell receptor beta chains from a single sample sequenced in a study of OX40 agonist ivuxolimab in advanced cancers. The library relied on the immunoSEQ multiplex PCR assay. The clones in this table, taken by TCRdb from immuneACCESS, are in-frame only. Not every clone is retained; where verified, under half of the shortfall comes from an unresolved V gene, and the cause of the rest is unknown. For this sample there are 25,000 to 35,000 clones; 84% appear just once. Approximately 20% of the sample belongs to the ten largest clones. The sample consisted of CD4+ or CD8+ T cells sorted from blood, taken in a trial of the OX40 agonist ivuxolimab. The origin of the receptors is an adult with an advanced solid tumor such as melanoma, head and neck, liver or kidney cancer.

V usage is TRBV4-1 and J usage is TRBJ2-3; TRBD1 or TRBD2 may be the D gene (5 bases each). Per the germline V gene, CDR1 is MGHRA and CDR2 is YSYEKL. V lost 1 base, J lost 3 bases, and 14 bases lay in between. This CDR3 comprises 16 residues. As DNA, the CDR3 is TGCGCCAGCAGCCAAGTTCCAGGGCGAGGGACAGATACGCAGTATTTT. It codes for CASSQVPGRGTDTQYF.

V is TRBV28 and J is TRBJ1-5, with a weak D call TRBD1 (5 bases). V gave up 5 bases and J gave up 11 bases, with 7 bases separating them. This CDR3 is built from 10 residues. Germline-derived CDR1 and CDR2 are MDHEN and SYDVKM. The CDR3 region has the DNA TGTGCCAGCAGTATGGGGGCCCAGCATTTT. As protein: CASSMGAQHF.

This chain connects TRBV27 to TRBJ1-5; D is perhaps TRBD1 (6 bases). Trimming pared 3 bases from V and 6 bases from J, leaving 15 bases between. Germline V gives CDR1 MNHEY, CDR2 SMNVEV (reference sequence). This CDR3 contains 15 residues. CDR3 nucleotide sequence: TGTGCCAGCAGTTTTAAGGGCACAGGGCGTCAGCCCCAGCATTTT. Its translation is CASSFKGTGRQPQHF.

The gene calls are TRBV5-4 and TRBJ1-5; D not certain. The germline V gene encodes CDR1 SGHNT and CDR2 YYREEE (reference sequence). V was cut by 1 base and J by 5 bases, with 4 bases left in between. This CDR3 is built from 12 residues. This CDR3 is CASSLNDQPQHF. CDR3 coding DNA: TGTGCCAGCAGCTTGAATGATCAGCCCCAGCATTTT.

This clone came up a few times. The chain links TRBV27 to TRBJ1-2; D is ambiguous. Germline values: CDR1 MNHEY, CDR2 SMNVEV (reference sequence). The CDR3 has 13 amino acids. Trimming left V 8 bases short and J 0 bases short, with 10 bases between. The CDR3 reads CASRTEANYGYTF. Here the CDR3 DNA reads TGTGCCAGCCGGACGGAAGCTAACTATGGCTACACCTTC.

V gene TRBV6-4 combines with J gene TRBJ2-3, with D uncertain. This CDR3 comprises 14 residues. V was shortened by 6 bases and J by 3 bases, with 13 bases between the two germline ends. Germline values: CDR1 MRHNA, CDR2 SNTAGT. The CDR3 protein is CASSASPETDTQYF. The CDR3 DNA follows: TGTGCCAGCAGCGCGTCTCCTGAGACAGATACGCAGTATTTT.

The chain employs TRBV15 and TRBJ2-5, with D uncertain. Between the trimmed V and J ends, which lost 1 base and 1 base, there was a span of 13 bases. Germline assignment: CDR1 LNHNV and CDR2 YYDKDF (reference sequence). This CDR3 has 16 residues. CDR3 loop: CATSRGVDIIQETQYF. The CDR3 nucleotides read TGTGCCACCAGCAGAGGAGTCGACATAATCCAAGAGACCCAGTACTTC.

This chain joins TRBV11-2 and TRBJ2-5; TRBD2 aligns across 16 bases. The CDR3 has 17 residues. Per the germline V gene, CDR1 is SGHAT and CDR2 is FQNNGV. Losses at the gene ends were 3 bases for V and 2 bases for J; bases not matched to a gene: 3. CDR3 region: CASSLGLAGGDQETQYF. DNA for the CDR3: TGTGCCAGCAGCTTGGGACTAGCGGGGGGGGATCAAGAGACCCAGTACTTC. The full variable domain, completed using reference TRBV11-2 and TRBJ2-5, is EAGVAQSPRYKIIEKRQSVAFWCNPISGHATLYWYQQILGQGPKLLIQFQNNGVVDDSQLPKDRFSAERLKGVDSTLKIQPAKLEDSAVYLCASSLGLAGGDQETQYFGPGTRLLVL.

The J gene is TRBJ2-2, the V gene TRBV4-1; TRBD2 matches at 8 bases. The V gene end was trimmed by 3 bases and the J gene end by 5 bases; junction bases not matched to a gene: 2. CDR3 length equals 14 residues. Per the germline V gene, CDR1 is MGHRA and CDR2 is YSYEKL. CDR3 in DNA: TGCGCCAGCAGCCAGGCTAGCGGGACCGGGGAGCTGTTTTTT. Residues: CASSQASGTGELFF.

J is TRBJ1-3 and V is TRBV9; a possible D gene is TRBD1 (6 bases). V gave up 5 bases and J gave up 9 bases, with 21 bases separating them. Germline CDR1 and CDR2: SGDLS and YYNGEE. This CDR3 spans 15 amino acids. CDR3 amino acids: CASSPMGAGIATIYF. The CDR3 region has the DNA TGTGCCAGCAGTCCAATGGGGGCAGGGATTGCCACCATATATTTT.

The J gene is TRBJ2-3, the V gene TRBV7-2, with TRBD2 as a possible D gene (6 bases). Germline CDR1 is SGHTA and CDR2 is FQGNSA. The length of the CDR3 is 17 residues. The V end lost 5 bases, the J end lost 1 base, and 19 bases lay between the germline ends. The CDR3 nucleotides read TGTGCCAGCAGCCTAGGCCCCCTTGGCGGGGGCACAGATACGCAGTATTTT. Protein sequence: CASSLGPLGGGTDTQYF.

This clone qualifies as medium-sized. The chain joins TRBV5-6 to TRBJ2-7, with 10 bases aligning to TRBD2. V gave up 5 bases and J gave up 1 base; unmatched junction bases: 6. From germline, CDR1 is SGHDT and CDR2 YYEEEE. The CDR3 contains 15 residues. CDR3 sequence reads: CASRSSGRASYEQYF. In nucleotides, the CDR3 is TGTGCCAGCAGATCTAGCGGGAGAGCATCCTACGAGCAGTACTTC.